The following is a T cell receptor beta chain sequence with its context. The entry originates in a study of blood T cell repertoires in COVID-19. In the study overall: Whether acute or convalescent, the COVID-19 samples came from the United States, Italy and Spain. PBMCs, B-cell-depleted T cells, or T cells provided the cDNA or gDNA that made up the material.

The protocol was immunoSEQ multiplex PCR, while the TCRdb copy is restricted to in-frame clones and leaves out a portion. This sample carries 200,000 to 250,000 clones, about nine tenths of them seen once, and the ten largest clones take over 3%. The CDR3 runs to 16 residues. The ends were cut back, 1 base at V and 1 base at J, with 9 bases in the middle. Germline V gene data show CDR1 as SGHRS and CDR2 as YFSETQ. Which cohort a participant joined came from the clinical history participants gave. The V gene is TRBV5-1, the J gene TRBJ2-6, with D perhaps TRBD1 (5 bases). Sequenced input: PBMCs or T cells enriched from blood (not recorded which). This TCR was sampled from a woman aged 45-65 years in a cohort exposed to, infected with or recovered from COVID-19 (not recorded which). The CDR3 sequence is CASSLSSGSGANVLTF. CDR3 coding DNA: TGCGCCAGCAGCTTGTCCTCAGGGTCTGGGGCCAACGTCCTGACTTTC. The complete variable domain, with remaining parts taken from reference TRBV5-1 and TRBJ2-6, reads KAGVTQTPRYLIKTRGQQVTLSCSPISGHRSVSWYQQTPGQGLQFLFEYFSETQRNKGNFPGRFSGRQFSNSRSEMNVSTLELGDSALYLCASSLSSGSGANVLTFGAGSRLTVL.